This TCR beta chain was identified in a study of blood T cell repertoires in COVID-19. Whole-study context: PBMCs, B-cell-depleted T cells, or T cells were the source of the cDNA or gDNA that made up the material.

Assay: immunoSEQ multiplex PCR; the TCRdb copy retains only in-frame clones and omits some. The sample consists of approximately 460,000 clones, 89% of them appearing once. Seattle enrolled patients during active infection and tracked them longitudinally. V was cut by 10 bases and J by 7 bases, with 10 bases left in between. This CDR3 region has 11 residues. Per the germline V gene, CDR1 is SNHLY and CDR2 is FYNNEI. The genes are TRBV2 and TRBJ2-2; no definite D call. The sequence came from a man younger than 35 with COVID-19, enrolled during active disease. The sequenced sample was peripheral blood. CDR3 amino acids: CATRLFGELFF. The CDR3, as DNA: TGTGCCACCCGACTTTTCGGGGAGCTGTTTTTT.